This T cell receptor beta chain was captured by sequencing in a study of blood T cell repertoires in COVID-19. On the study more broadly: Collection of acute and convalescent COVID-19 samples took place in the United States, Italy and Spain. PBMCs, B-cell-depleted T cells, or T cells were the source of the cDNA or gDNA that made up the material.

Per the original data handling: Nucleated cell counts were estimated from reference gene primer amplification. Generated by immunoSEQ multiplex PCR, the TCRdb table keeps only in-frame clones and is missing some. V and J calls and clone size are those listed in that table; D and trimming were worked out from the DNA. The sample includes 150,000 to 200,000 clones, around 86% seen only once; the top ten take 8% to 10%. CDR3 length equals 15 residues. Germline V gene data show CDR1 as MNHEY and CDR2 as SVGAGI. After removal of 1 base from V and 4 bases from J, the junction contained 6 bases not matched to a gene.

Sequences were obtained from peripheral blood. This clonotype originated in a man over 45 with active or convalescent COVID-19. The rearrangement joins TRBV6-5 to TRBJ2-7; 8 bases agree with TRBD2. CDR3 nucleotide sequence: TGTGCCAGCAGTTACTGGGGACTAGTTTCTTACGAGCAGTACTTC. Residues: CASSYWGLVSYEQYF.